This entry lists 21 T cell receptor beta chains sequenced from one sample in a study of long-term antiretroviral therapy in people with HIV. At survey level, the immunoSEQ assay was run in its v3.0 version. Profiled with immunoSEQ multiplex PCR; TCRdb holds only in-frame clones, not every one. There are fewer than 45,000 clones in the sample; roughly 78% occur only once, and under 7% lies in the top ten. The source was unsorted PBMCs, collected 3.4 years after starting antiretroviral therapy. These receptors all stem from a man aged 25-45 years with HIV.

The chain recombines TRBV2 with TRBJ1-2; D unclear. This CDR3 comprises 13 residues. Germline CDR1 SNHLY, CDR2 FYNNEI. V lost 7 bases and J lost 4, with 13 bases in between. In DNA, the CDR3 is TGTGCCAGCATATACGGCGTAGGCTATGGCTACACCTTC. Translating gives CASIYGVGYGYTF.

A remark on this clone: This sample includes further DNA sequences coding for the same CDR3. V and J are TRBV5-4 and TRBJ1-1; D is unclear. The CDR3 length is 14 residues. V gave up 0 bases and J gave up 1 base, with 7 bases separating them. Per germline, CDR1 SGHNT and CDR2 YYREEE (reference sequence). CDR3 region: CASSLERQNTEAFF. CDR3 in DNA: TGTGCCAGCAGCTTGGAACGGCAGAACACTGAAGCTTTCTTT.

This chain joins TRBV7-3 and TRBJ2-7; D is unresolved. Trimming cost V 0 bases and J 7 bases, with 10 bases left between them. This CDR3 is built from 13 residues. CDR1 SGHTA and CDR2 FQGTGA come from the germline V gene. The CDR3 protein is CASSLTTVSEQYF. In DNA, the CDR3 is TGTGCCAGCAGCTTAACGACCGTATCAGAGCAGTACTTC.

The chain has TRBV2 and TRBJ1-2; D is unclear. V was trimmed by 8 bases and J by 1 base, leaving 23 bases between them. The CDR3 covers 17 residues. CDR1 and CDR2 (germline): SNHLY, FYNNEI. CDR3 DNA sequence: TGTGCCAGCCCGGAGGCCCCATCCGGGCAGATTAACTATGGCTACACCTTC. It translates to CASPEAPSGQINYGYTF.

The rearrangement uses TRBV6-6 and TRBJ2-7, with D possibly being TRBD2 (6 bases). The V end was cut by 6 bases, the J end by 6 bases, with 12 bases between. The CDR3 runs 12 residues. Germline loops: CDR1 MNHNY, CDR2 SVGAGI (reference sequence). The CDR3 region is CASSSLAAEQYF. In nucleotides, the CDR3 is TGTGCCAGCAGCTCACTAGCAGCCGAGCAGTACTTC.

The chain couples TRBV5-1 to TRBJ2-5; D ambiguous. CDR3 size: 13 residues. Germline-derived CDR1 and CDR2 are SGHRS and YFSETQ. Trimming removed 1 base at V and 5 bases at J, with 9 bases between. CDR3 amino acids: CASSLSYFETQYF. In DNA form, the CDR3 reads TGCGCCAGCAGCTTGAGTTATTTTGAGACCCAGTACTTC.

The chain recombines TRBV11-2 with TRBJ2-1; 8 nucleotides line up with TRBD2. The germline V gene has CDR1 SGHAT and CDR2 FQNNGV. CDR3 size: 13 residues. The CDR3, as DNA: TGTGCGACCCGCGGGGGGCTCCTCAATGAGCAGTTCTTC. Residues: CATRGGLLNEQFF.

The chain carries TRBV6-5 and TRBJ2-2; TRBD2 matches at 9 bases. The CDR3 loop spans 16 amino acids. The ends lost 0 bases at V and 7 bases at J; junction bases unmatched: 6. CDR1 is MNHEY, CDR2 SVGAGI, per germline. CDR3 region: CASSYSAAGGVGELFF. DNA of the CDR3: TGTGCCAGCAGTTACTCGGCAGCGGGAGGAGTCGGGGAGCTGTTTTTT.

The chain joins TRBV2 to TRBJ2-7; the D gene is possibly TRBD1 (5 bases). Per the germline V gene, CDR1 is SNHLY and CDR2 is FYNNEI. V dropped 2 bases and J dropped 4 bases, with 12 bases sitting between them. CDR3 size: 14 residues. The chain's CDR3 is CASSEQGSRYEQYF. CDR3 DNA: TGTGCCAGCAGTGAACAGGGAAGTCGGTACGAGCAGTACTTC.

A word on this clone: One end of the junction is discordant with germline, which a read error may explain. Other DNA sequences in this specimen translate into the identical CDR3. The rearrangement uses TRBV5-6 and TRBJ2-7; no firm D call. This CDR3 is 12 amino acids long. From germline, CDR1 is SGHDT and CDR2 YYEEEE. CDR3 loop: CASSFGSHEQYF. Written as DNA, the CDR3 is TGTGCCAGCAGCTTCGGCTCCCACGAGCAGTACTTC.

This clone has only one observation. The chain joins TRBV30 to TRBJ1-3; 7 bases are a match to TRBD1. Germline-derived CDR1 and CDR2 are GTSNPN and SVGIG (reference sequence). With 5 bases clipped from V and 0 bases from J, the junction kept 4 bases outside the gene matches. The CDR3 runs to 14 residues. This CDR3 reads CAWARTGSGNTIYF. In DNA, the CDR3 is TGTGCCTGGGCCAGGACAGGCTCTGGAAACACCATATATTTT. The complete variable domain, with remaining parts taken from reference TRBV30 and TRBJ1-3, reads SQTIHQWPATLVQPVGSPLSLECTVEGTSNPNLYWYRQAAGRGLQLLFYSVGIGQISSEVPQNLSASRPQDRQFILSSKKLLLSDSGFYLCAWARTGSGNTIYFGEGSWLTVV.

This chain joins TRBV19 and TRBJ1-4; TRBD1 is a possible D gene (5 bases). The V gene lost 6 bases and the J gene lost 8 bases, with 10 bases spanning the gap. Germline values: CDR1 LNHDA, CDR2 SQIVND (reference sequence). The CDR3 is 12 amino acids. CDR3 coding DNA: TGTGCCAGTAGCCACAGACAGGAAAAACTGTTTTTT. The encoded protein is CASSHRQEKLFF.

This chain connects TRBV7-9 to TRBJ2-7; TRBD2 might be the D (6 bases). Germline lookup yields CDR1 SEHNR and CDR2 FQNEAQ (reference sequence). The V gene lost 1 base and the J gene lost 6 bases, with 16 bases spanning the gap. The CDR3 sequence is 15 residues long. CDR3 loop: CASSLVSGAEREQYF. For the CDR3, the DNA is TGTGCCAGCAGCTTAGTGTCGGGAGCGGAACGCGAGCAGTACTTC.

V usage is TRBV5-1 and J usage is TRBJ2-1; no clear D gene. V was trimmed by 5 bases and J by 7 bases, leaving 10 bases between them. The CDR3 has 12 amino acids. Per the germline V gene, CDR1 is SGHRS and CDR2 is YFSETQ. The CDR3 loop is CASSSDLNEQFF. CDR3 DNA sequence: TGCGCCAGCAGTTCCGATTTGAATGAGCAGTTCTTC.

The chain links TRBV29-1 to TRBJ2-3; TRBD2 aligns across 7 bases. The V and J ends lost 2 bases and 3 bases, in that order; junction bases with no gene match: 8. CDR1 is SQVTM, CDR2 ANQGSEA, per germline. The CDR3 consists of 15 residues. The CDR3 protein is CSVEIAGVSTDTQYF. Here the CDR3 DNA reads TGCAGCGTTGAAATCGCGGGAGTATCAACAGATACGCAGTATTTT.

The V gene is TRBV7-9, the J gene TRBJ1-1, with D perhaps TRBD1 (6 bases). The germline V gene encodes CDR1 SEHNR and CDR2 FQNEAQ (reference sequence). This CDR3 is built from 17 residues. Trimming cost V 3 bases and J 0 bases, with 17 bases left between them. The CDR3 DNA sequence: TGTGCCAGCAGCTTGAGGTCCAAGGGGGGTATGAACACTGAAGCTTTCTTT. Translation gives CASSLRSKGGMNTEAFF.

The V call is TRBV4-3, the J call TRBJ2-1; unclear D gene. Germline V CDR1 and CDR2: LGHNA, YSLEER. CDR3 size: 14 residues. V lost 4 bases and J 6 bases, leaving 13 bases between the germline ends. In DNA, the CDR3 is TGCGCCAGCAGCCGACGGGCTACGGGCAATGAGCAGTTCTTC. Protein sequence: CASSRRATGNEQFF.

The J gene is TRBJ2-7, the V gene TRBV6-6; 9 nucleotides line up with TRBD1. Per germline, CDR1 MNHNY and CDR2 SVGAGI (reference sequence). With V trimmed by 6 bases and J by 3 bases, 9 bases remained unmatched. The CDR3 covers 15 residues. CDR3 in amino acids: CASSAGQGTNYEQYF. Here the CDR3 DNA reads TGTGCCAGCAGCGCCGGACAGGGGACAAACTACGAGCAGTACTTC.

This sequence joins TRBV4-3 and TRBJ2-1; perhaps TRBD2 as D (6 bases). Germline assignment: CDR1 LGHNA and CDR2 YSLEER. The CDR3 length is 14 residues. The V gene lost 1 base and the J gene lost 8 bases, with 12 bases spanning the gap. CDR3 in amino acids: CASSQGDFGDEQFF. The CDR3 region has the DNA TGCGCCAGCAGCCAAGGGGACTTTGGAGATGAGCAGTTCTTC.

The chain links TRBV9 to TRBJ2-3, with 7 bases lining up with TRBD2. Germline CDR1 is SGDLS and CDR2 is YYNGEE. The CDR3 length is 16 residues. Trimming removed 4 bases from V and 3 bases from J; junction bases left unmatched: 11. CDR3 residues: CASSPRSGGSTDTQYF. DNA of the CDR3: TGTGCCAGCAGCCCTAGATCGGGAGGAAGTACAGATACGCAGTATTTT.

This clone was found a few times. This sequence joins TRBV7-9 and TRBJ1-1; D possibly corresponds to TRBD1 (6 bases). There are 11 residues in the CDR3. V was cut by 7 bases and J by 8 bases, with 11 bases left in between. Per germline, CDR1 SEHNR and CDR2 FQNEAQ (reference sequence). CDR3 in DNA: TGTGCCAGCACCCCGGGGGCGGAAGCTTTCTTT. Encoded protein: CASTPGAEAFF.